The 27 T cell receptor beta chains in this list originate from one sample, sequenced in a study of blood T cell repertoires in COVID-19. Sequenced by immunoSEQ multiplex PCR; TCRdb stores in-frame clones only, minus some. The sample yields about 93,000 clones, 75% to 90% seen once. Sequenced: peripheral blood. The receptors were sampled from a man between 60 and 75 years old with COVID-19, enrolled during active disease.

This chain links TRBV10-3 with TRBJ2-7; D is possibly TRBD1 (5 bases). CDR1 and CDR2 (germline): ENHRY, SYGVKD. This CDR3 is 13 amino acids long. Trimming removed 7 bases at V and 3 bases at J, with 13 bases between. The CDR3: CAIKGRLRYEQYF. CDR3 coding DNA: TGTGCCATCAAGGGGCGACTGCGCTACGAGCAGTACTTC.

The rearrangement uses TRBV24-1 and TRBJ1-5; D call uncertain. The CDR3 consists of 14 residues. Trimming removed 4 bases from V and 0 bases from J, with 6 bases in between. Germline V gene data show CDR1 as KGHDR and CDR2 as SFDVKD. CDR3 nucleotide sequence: TGTGCCACCAGTGAGGTTAGTAGCAATCAGCCCCAGCATTTT. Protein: CATSEVSSNQPQHF.

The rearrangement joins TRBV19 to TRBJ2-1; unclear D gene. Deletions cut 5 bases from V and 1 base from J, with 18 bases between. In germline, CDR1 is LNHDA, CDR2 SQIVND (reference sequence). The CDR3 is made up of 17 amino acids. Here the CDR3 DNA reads TGTGCCAGTAGTCCCTGGCCAACAGAGAAATCCTACAATGAGCAGTTCTTC. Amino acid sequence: CASSPWPTEKSYNEQFF.

The CDR3 nucleotides read TGTGCCAGCAGTGCCGGACTAGCGGGAGGCAATGAGCAGTTCTTC. This codes for CASSAGLAGGNEQFF. This chain joins TRBV9 and TRBJ2-1, with 14 positions matching TRBD2. Germline values: CDR1 SGDLS, CDR2 YYNGEE. After removal of 5 bases from V and 6 bases from J, the junction contained 4 bases not matched to a gene. The CDR3 length is 15 residues.

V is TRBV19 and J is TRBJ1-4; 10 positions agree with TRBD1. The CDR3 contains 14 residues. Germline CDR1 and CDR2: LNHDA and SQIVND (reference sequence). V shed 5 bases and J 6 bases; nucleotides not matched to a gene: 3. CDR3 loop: CASSVGTGDEKLFF. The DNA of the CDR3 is TGTGCCAGTAGTGTCGGGACAGGGGATGAAAAACTGTTTTTT.

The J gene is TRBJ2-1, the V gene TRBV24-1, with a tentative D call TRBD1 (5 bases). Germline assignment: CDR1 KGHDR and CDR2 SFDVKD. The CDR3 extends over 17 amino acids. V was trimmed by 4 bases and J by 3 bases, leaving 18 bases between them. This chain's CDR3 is CATSDLRAGSVYNEQFF. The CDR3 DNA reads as TGTGCCACCAGTGACCTCAGGGCTGGTAGTGTCTACAATGAGCAGTTCTTC.

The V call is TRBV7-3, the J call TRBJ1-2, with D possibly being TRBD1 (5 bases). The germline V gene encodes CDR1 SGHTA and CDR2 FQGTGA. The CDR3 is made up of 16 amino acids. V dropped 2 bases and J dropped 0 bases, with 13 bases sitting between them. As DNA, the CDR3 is TGTGCCAGCAGCTTAGGAGGGCCGGGGGCTAACTATGGCTACACCTTC. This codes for CASSLGGPGANYGYTF.

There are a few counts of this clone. The CDR3 DNA follows: TGTGCCAGCAGTTACAGGCGGATCGATGGCTACACCTTC. As protein: CASSYRRIDGYTF. The rearrangement joins TRBV6-2 or TRBV6-3 to TRBJ1-2, with D hard to call. V shed 2 bases and J shed 6 bases, with 10 bases lying between them. CDR3 length: 13 amino acids. Germline V CDR1 and CDR2: MNHEY, SVGEGT.

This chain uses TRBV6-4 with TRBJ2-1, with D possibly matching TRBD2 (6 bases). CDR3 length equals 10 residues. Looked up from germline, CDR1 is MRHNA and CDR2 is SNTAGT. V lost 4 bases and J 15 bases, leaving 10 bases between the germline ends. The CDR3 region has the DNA TGTGCCAGCAGTGGCAAAGCGGGGTTCTTC. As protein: CASSGKAGFF.

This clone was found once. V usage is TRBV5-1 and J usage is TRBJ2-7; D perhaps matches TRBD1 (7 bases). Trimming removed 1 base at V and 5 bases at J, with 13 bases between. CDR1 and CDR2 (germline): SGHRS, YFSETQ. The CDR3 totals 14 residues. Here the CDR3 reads CASSLSPGGNEQYF. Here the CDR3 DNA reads TGCGCCAGCAGCTTGAGTCCAGGGGGGAACGAGCAGTACTTC.

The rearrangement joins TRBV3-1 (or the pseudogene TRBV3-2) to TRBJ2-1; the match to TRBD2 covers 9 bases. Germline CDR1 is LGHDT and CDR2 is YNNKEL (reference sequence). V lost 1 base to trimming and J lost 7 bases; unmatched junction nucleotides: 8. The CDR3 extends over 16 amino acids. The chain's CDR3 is CASSQGIASGVNEQFF. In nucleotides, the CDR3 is TGTGCCAGCAGCCAAGGAATTGCTAGCGGGGTGAATGAGCAGTTCTTC.

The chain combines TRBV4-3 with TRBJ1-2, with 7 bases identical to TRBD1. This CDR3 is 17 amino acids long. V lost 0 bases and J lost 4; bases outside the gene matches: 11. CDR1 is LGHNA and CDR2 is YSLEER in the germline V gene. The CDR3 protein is CASSQDSPDREAYGYTF. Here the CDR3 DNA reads TGCGCCAGCAGCCAAGATAGCCCCGACAGGGAGGCCTATGGCTACACCTTC.

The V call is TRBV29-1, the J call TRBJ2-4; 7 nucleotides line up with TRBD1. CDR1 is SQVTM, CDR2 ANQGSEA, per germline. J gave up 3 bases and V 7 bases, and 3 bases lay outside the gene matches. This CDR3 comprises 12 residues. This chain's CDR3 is CSGQGFKNIQYF. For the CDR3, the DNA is TGCAGCGGACAGGGCTTCAAAAACATTCAGTACTTC.

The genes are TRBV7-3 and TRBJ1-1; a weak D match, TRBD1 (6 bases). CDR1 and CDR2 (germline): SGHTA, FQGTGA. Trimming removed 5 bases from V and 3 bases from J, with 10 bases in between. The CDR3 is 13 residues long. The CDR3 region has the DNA TGTGCCAGCAGCATAGGGGGGGACACTGAAGCTTTCTTT. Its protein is CASSIGGDTEAFF.

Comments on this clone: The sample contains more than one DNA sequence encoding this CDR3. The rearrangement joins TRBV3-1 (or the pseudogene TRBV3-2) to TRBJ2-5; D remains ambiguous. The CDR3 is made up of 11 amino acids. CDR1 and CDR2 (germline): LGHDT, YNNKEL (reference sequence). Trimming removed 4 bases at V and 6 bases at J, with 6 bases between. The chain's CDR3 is CASSLEKTQYF. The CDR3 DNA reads TGTGCCAGCAGCCTCGAGAAGACCCAGTACTTC.

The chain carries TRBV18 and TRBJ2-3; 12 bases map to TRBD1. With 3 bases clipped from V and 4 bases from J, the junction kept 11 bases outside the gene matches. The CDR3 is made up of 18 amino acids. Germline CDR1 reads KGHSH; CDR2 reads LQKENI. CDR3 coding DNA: TGTGCCAGCTCACCTCGCACCCCCGGGACAGGGGGCGCAGATACGCAGTATTTT. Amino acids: CASSPRTPGTGGADTQYF.

The CDR3 here is CASSYRSGSYEQFF. The CDR3 region has the DNA TGTGCCAGCAGCTACCGTAGCGGGAGTTATGAGCAGTTCTTC. V usage is TRBV7-2 and J usage is TRBJ2-1, with 9 bases aligning to TRBD2. V dropped 4 bases and J dropped 8; count of bases not matched to a gene: 6. Per the germline V gene, CDR1 is SGHTA and CDR2 is FQGNSA. This CDR3 comprises 14 residues.

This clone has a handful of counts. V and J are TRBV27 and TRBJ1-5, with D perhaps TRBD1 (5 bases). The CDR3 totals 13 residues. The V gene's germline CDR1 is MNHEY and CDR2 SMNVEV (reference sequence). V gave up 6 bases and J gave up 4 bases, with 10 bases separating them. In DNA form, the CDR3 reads TGTGCCAGCAGGGCCTACAGGAATCAGCCCCAGCATTTT. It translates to CASRAYRNQPQHF.

The CDR3 nucleotides are TGTGCCACCAGTGGAGTCGCGGCCAAACGGCCTACTAGCGGGAGGTACAATGAGCAGTTCTTC. This gives the protein CATSGVAAKRPTSGRYNEQFF. The chain links TRBV24-1 to TRBJ2-1, with 12 bases matching TRBD2. CDR1 is KGHDR and CDR2 is SFDVKD in the germline V gene. Trimming took 5 bases from V and 4 from J; bases not matched to a gene: 20. This CDR3 has 21 amino acids.

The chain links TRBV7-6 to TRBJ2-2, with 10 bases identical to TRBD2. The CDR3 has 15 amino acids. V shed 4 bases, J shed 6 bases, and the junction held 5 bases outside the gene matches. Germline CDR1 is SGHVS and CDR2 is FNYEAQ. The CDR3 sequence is CASSYQREGAGELFF. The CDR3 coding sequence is TGTGCCAGCAGCTACCAGCGGGAGGGAGCCGGGGAGCTGTTTTTT.

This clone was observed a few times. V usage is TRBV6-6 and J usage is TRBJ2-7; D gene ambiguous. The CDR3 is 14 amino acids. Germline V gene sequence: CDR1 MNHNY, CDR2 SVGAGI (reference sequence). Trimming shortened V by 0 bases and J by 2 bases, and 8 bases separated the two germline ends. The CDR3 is CASSYSAEAYEQYF. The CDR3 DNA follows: TGTGCCAGCAGTTACTCGGCGGAAGCCTACGAGCAGTACTTC.

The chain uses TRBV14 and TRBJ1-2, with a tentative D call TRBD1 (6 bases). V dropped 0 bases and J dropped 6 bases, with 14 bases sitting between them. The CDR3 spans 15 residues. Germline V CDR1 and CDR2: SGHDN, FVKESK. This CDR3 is CASSQEQGSFNGYTF. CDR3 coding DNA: TGTGCCAGCAGCCAAGAACAGGGTTCATTTAATGGCTACACCTTC.

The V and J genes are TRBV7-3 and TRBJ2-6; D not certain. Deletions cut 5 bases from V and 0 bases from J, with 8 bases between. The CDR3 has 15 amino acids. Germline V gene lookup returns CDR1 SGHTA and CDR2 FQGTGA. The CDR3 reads CASSRSSSGANVLTF. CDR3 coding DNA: TGTGCCAGCAGCCGAAGTAGCTCTGGGGCCAACGTCCTGACTTTC.

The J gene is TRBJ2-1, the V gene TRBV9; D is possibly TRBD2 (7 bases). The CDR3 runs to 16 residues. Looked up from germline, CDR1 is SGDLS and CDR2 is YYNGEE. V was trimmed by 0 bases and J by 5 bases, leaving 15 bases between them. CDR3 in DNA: TGTGCCAGCAGCGTAGGATTGAGGGAGGGGGACAATGAGCAGTTCTTC. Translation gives CASSVGLREGDNEQFF. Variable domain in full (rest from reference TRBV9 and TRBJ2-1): DSGVTQTPKHLITATGQRVTLRCSPRSGDLSVYWYQQSLDQGLQFLIQYYNGEERAKGNILERFSAQQFPDLHSELNLSSLELGDSALYFCASSVGLREGDNEQFFGPGTRLTVL.

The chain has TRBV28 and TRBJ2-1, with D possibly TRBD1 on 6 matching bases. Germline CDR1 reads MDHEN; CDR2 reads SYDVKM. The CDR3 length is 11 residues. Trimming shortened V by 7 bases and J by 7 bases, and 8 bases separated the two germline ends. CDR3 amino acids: CASTRGNEQFF. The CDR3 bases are TGTGCCAGCACCAGGGGAAATGAGCAGTTCTTC.

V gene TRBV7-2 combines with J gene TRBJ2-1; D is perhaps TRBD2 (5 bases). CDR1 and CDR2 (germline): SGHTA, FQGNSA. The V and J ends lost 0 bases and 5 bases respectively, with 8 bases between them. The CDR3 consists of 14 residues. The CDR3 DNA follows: TGTGCCAGCAGCTTAGCGGGGAGAGACAATGAGCAGTTCTTC. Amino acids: CASSLAGRDNEQFF.

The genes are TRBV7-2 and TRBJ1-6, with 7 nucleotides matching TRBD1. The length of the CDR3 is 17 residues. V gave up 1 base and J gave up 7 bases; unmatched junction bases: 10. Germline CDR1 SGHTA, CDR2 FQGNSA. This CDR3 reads CASSLDFYRGRNSPLHF. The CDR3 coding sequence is TGTGCCAGCAGCTTAGATTTTTACAGGGGTCGAAATTCACCCCTCCACTTT.